This entry is about one T cell receptor beta chain. Its cognate antigen is unknown. It was with unique molecular identifiers that the TCRbeta library was prepared. TCRdb recomputed calls from the PCR reads with MiXCR, one row per CDR3 protein. The sample records hundreds of thousands of distinct CDR3 sequences, under 15% being singletons. V was clipped by 4 bases and J by 6 bases, with 18 bases between them. CDR1 is SQVTM, CDR2 ANQGSEA, per germline. This CDR3 region has 14 residues. This specimen comes from a study of T-cell reconstitution after alpha-beta-depleted transplantation in children. Findings and limits, study-wide: At one year after transplant, newly produced T cells mostly accounted for T-cell counts and diversity. The study traced high day-60 TCRbeta diversity in some patients to surviving recipient T cells and thymic progenitors. Reportedly, alpha-beta T cells present about two months post-transplant originated from several hundred expanded clones of graft origin.

The material sequenced was PBMCs, mostly from graft donor cells, taken 360 days after TCRalphabeta/CD19-depleted stem cell transplant. The genes are TRBV29-1 and TRBJ1-2, with D perhaps TRBD1 (5 bases). The receptor was isolated from a male patient aged 10 to 17 who had a stem cell transplant for acute myeloid leukemia, so the T cells may come from the graft donor. This CDR3 reads CSVGPGLRRDGYTF. The CDR3 nucleotides are TGCAGCGTTGGTCCGGGACTCCGGAGGGATGGCTACACCTTC.